The following is a T cell receptor beta chain sequence with its context. The ends lost 6 bases at V and 6 bases at J; junction bases unmatched: 1. The CDR3 is 12 residues long. CDR1 SGHRS and CDR2 YFSETQ come from the germline V gene. The data were produced by immunoSEQ multiplex PCR, yet TCRdb's version contains in-frame clones alone and is incomplete. The table has approximately 79,000 clones, approximately 96% seen once; the top ten hold roughly 0.34%. The data stem from a study of technical replicates of blood from a few donors. The specimen was T cells isolated from PBMCs. This clonotype was sampled from a human donor in good health. The chain has TRBV5-1 and TRBJ2-1, with 9 bases that match TRBD1. The CDR3 DNA is TGCGCCAGCAACAGGGGGCTCAATGAGCAGTTCTTC. Its protein product is CASNRGLNEQFF.